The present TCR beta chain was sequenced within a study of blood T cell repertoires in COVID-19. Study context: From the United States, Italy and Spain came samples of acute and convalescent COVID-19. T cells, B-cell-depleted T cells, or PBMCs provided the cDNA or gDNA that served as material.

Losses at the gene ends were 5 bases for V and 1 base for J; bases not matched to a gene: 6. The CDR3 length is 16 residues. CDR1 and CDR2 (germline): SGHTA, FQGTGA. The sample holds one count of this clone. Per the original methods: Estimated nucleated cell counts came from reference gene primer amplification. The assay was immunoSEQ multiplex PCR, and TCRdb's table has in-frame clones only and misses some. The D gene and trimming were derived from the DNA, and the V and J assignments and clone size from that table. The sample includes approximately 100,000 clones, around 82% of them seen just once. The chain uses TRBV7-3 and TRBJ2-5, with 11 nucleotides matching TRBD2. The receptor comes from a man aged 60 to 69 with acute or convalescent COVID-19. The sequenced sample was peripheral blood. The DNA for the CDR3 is TGTGCCAGCAGCCCTCGACTAGCGGGGACCCAAGAGACCCAGTACTTC. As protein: CASSPRLAGTQETQYF. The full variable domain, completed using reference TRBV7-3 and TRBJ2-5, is GAGVSQTPSNKVTEKGKYVELRCDPISGHTALYWYRQSLGQGPEFLIYFQGTGAADDSGLPNDRFFAVRPEGSVSTLKIQRTERGDSAVYLCASSPRLAGTQETQYFGPGTRLLVL.